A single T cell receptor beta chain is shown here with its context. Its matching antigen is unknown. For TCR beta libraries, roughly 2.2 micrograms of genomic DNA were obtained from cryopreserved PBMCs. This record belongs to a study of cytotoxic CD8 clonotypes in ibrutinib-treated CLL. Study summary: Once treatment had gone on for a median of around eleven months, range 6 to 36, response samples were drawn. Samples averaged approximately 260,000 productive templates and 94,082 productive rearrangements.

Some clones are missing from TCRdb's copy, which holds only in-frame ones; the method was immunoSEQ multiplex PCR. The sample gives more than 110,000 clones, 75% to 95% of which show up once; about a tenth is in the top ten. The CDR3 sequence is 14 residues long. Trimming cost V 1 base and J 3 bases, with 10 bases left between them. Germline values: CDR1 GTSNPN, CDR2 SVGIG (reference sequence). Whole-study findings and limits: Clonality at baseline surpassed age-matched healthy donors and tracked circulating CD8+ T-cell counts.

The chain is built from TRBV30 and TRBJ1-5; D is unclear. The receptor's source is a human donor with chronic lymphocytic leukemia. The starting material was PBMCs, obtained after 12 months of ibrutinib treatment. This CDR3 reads CAWSARGSNQPQHF. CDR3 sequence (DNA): TGTGCCTGGAGTGCACGAGGCTCCAATCAGCCCCAGCATTTT.